One and the same sample provided the 26 T cell receptor beta chains below, sequenced in a study of blood T cell repertoires in COVID-19. TCRdb keeps only in-frame clones here, not all; method: immunoSEQ multiplex PCR. The sample records approximately 530,000 clones, about 89% being singletons. Specimen: peripheral blood. The receptors derive from a woman in her forties or fifties with COVID-19, enrolled during active disease.

The rearrangement joins TRBV2 to TRBJ1-5, with 7 bases that match TRBD1. The length of the CDR3 is 13 residues. The germline V gene encodes CDR1 SNHLY and CDR2 FYNNEI. J lost 5 bases, V lost 5 bases, and 3 bases had no gene match. The CDR3 is CASSTGVDQPQHF. The CDR3 DNA sequence: TGTGCCAGCAGTACAGGGGTAGATCAGCCCCAGCATTTT.

The chain employs TRBV7-8 and TRBJ1-6; D possibly corresponds to TRBD1 (6 bases). Germline V gene sequence: CDR1 SGHVS, CDR2 FQNEAQ. Trimming cost V 4 bases and J 1 base, with 17 bases left between them. The CDR3 covers 18 residues. CDR3 sequence: CASSSDRGARSYNSPLHF. Here the CDR3 DNA reads TGTGCCAGCAGCTCCGACCGGGGGGCGAGATCCTATAATTCACCCCTCCACTTT. Based on the CDR3 plus reference TRBV7-8 and TRBJ1-6, the full variable domain is GAGVSQSPRYKVAKRGQDVALRCDPISGHVSLFWYQQALGQGPEFLTYFQNEAQLDKSGLPSDRFFAERPEGSVSTLKIQRTQQEDSAVYLCASSSDRGARSYNSPLHFGNGTRLTVT.

The V call is TRBV11-3, the J call TRBJ2-3, with D maybe TRBD1 (6 bases). This CDR3 is built from 14 residues. Trimming shortened V by 4 bases and J by 2 bases, and 10 bases separated the two germline ends. CDR1 is SGHNT and CDR2 is YENEEA in the germline V gene. The CDR3 protein is CASSSGQFTDTQYF. The CDR3 DNA sequence: TGTGCCAGCAGCTCTGGACAGTTCACAGATACGCAGTATTTT.

This rearrangement joins TRBV18 to TRBJ2-1; 9 bases line up with TRBD1. The junction had 7 bases not matched to a gene; V was cut back by 3 bases and J by 7 bases. Germline assignment: CDR1 KGHSH and CDR2 LQKENI. The CDR3 consists of 15 residues. The CDR3 coding sequence is TGTGCCAGCTCACCCGTACAGGGGGCCGGGAATGAGCAGTTCTTC. Residues: CASSPVQGAGNEQFF.

J is TRBJ1-2 and V is TRBV7-8, with D perhaps TRBD1 (5 bases). V dropped 4 bases and J dropped 10 bases, with 16 bases sitting between them. There are 13 residues in the CDR3. Germline CDR1 SGHVS, CDR2 FQNEAQ. The CDR3 coding sequence is TGTGCCAGCAGCTCTACGGCGACAGTCGACTACACCTTC. Its protein product is CASSSTATVDYTF.

This chain connects TRBV13 to TRBJ2-1; 7 bases match TRBD2. Per the germline V gene, CDR1 is PRHDT and CDR2 is FYEKMQ (reference sequence). V was pared by 6 bases and J by 6 bases, with 5 bases of the junction left unmatched. This CDR3 is built from 13 residues. The CDR3 here is CASRPTSSNEQFF. The CDR3, as DNA: TGTGCCAGCAGGCCGACTAGCTCCAATGAGCAGTTCTTC. Together with reference TRBV13 and TRBJ2-1, the CDR3 gives the full variable domain: AAGVIQSPRHLIKEKRETATLKCYPIPRHDTVYWYQQGPGQDPQFLISFYEKMQSDKGSIPDRFSAQQFSDYHSELNMSSLELGDSALYFCASRPTSSNEQFFGPGTRLTVL.

V usage is TRBV2 and J usage is TRBJ2-7, with D perhaps matching TRBD2 (6 bases). Germline assignment: CDR1 SNHLY and CDR2 FYNNEI. This CDR3 is built from 14 residues. Trimming took off 10 bases at V and 0 bases at J, with 16 bases between the two ends. The CDR3 region is CATSAAGLSYEQYF. Written as DNA, the CDR3 is TGTGCCACCTCCGCGGCGGGGCTCTCCTACGAGCAGTACTTC.

This clone has just one count. The sample holds other DNA sequences that translate to the same CDR3. The chain uses TRBV30 and TRBJ1-2, with TRBD1 matching 12 bases. V lost 3 bases to trimming and J lost 8 bases; unmatched junction nucleotides: 4. CDR1 and CDR2 from the germline V gene are GTSNPN and SVGIG (reference sequence). The CDR3 contains 13 residues. CDR3 coding DNA: TGTGCCTGGAGGGGACAGGGGGCGAGGGGCTACACCTTC. Translating it yields CAWRGQGARGYTF.

The gene calls are TRBV29-1 and TRBJ2-1, with D tentatively TRBD2 (6 bases). Between the trimmed V and J ends, which lost 6 bases and 7 bases, there was a span of 19 bases. From germline, CDR1 is SQVTM and CDR2 ANQGSEA. The CDR3 extends over 14 amino acids. In DNA, the CDR3 is TGCAGCGTCTGGGCGGGGCTTGAGAGAAATGAGCAGTTCTTC. Its translation is CSVWAGLERNEQFF.

This rearrangement joins TRBV5-1 to TRBJ1-1; a weak D match, TRBD1 (5 bases). The CDR3 totals 13 residues. Germline V CDR1 and CDR2: SGHRS, YFSETQ. V lost 3 bases and J 5 bases, leaving 11 bases between the germline ends. The CDR3 DNA sequence: TGCGCCAGCAGCTCTGTACGGGGGACTGAAGCTTTCTTT. The encoded protein is CASSSVRGTEAFF. The full variable domain, its missing parts supplied by reference TRBV5-1 and TRBJ1-1, is KAGVTQTPRYLIKTRGQQVTLSCSPISGHRSVSWYQQTPGQGLQFLFEYFSETQRNKGNFPGRFSGRQFSNSRSEMNVSTLELGDSALYLCASSSVRGTEAFFGQGTRLTVV.

The chain couples TRBV5-1 to TRBJ2-3; 9 nucleotides match TRBD2. CDR3 length equals 16 residues. After removal of 4 bases from V and 5 bases from J, the junction contained 11 bases not matched to a gene. Germline V gene data show CDR1 as SGHRS and CDR2 as YFSETQ. CDR3 protein: CASSPGSGGFGDTQYF. CDR3 bases: TGCGCCAGCAGCCCCGGGAGCGGGGGGTTTGGAGATACGCAGTATTTT. The full variable domain, rest sourced from reference TRBV5-1 and TRBJ2-3, is KAGVTQTPRYLIKTRGQQVTLSCSPISGHRSVSWYQQTPGQGLQFLFEYFSETQRNKGNFPGRFSGRQFSNSRSEMNVSTLELGDSALYLCASSPGSGGFGDTQYFGPGTRLTVL.

V is TRBV5-4 and J is TRBJ2-7; tentative D call: TRBD2 (5 bases). This CDR3 has 12 residues. V lost 2 bases and J lost 5, with 8 bases in between. Per germline, CDR1 SGHNT and CDR2 YYREEE (reference sequence). CDR3 loop: CASSFTGNEQYF. CDR3 sequence (DNA): TGTGCCAGCAGCTTCACCGGGAACGAGCAGTACTTC.

Here the CDR3 reads CASSFRPGNEQFF. The CDR3 nucleotides read TGTGCCAGCAGCTTCCGTCCGGGGAATGAGCAGTTCTTC. The J gene is TRBJ2-1, the V gene TRBV5-6, with D perhaps matching TRBD2 (5 bases). The CDR3 has 13 amino acids. Trimming shortened V by 2 bases and J by 7 bases, and 10 bases separated the two germline ends. CDR1 SGHDT and CDR2 YYEEEE come from the germline V gene.

The chain links TRBV20-1 to TRBJ2-3; TRBD2 aligns across 8 bases. CDR3 length: 13 amino acids. CDR1 and CDR2 from the germline V gene are DFQATT and SNEGSKA (reference sequence). Trimming at V came to 3 bases and at J to 1 base, leaving 0 bases not matched to a gene. Here the CDR3 reads CSASSGGTDTQYF. CDR3 DNA sequence: TGCAGTGCTAGTAGCGGGGGCACAGATACGCAGTATTTT.

This clone was seen more than once but under ten times. The chain recombines TRBV19 with TRBJ1-2, with no clear D. Germline CDR1 is LNHDA and CDR2 is SQIVND (reference sequence). This CDR3 has 15 residues. V was cut by 7 bases and J by 0 bases, with 15 bases left in between. The CDR3 coding sequence is TGTGCCAGTACGAAGGGAATGGAGGCTAACTATGGCTACACCTTC. Encoded protein: CASTKGMEANYGYTF.

V is TRBV6-1 and J is TRBJ2-7, with 7 bases matching TRBD1. The CDR3 runs 15 residues. CDR1 is MNHNS, CDR2 SASEGT, per germline. V was clipped by 1 base and J by 2 bases; unmatched bases: 5. This chain's CDR3 is CASSEGTGLTYEQYF. The CDR3 region has the DNA TGTGCCAGCAGTGAAGGGACAGGCCTAACCTACGAGCAGTACTTC.

The chain uses TRBV18 and TRBJ1-4; 7 bases line up with TRBD1. CDR1 and CDR2 (germline): KGHSH, LQKENI. The CDR3 runs to 15 residues. Trimming took 1 base from V and 4 from J; bases not matched to a gene: 3. CDR3 in DNA: TGTGCCAGCTCACCACTCGGGACAGATAATGAAAAACTGTTTTTT. Its protein is CASSPLGTDNEKLFF.

The chain combines TRBV5-1 with TRBJ2-3; 7 nucleotides line up with TRBD1. Germline V lookup: CDR1 SGHRS, CDR2 YFSETQ. This CDR3 spans 14 amino acids. The J segment lost 4 bases and the V segment lost 4 bases, leaving 6 bases of the junction unmatched. CDR3 loop: CASSPQGVPDTQYF. The CDR3 DNA sequence: TGCGCCAGCAGCCCGCAGGGGGTACCAGATACGCAGTATTTT.

V and J are TRBV6-5 and TRBJ1-3; weak D call: TRBD1 (6 bases). In germline, CDR1 is MNHEY, CDR2 SVGAGI. V lost 5 bases and J 0 bases, leaving 8 bases between the germline ends. The CDR3 contains 14 residues. The DNA of the CDR3 is TGTGCCAGCAGTCCACAGGGCTCTGGAAACACCATATATTTT. Translated: CASSPQGSGNTIYF.

This sequence joins TRBV27 and TRBJ1-1, with 10 bases aligning to TRBD1. Trimming removed 3 bases from V and 4 bases from J; junction bases left unmatched: 14. CDR1 and CDR2 (germline): MNHEY, SMNVEV (reference sequence). The CDR3 sequence is 18 residues long. The CDR3 protein is CASSLFMTGGVSSTEAFF. CDR3 nucleotides: TGTGCCAGCAGTTTGTTTATGACAGGGGGCGTTTCCTCCACTGAAGCTTTCTTT.

This sequence joins TRBV25-1 and TRBJ1-5; D might be TRBD1 (5 bases). V dropped 2 bases and J dropped 7 bases, with 12 bases sitting between them. The length of the CDR3 is 14 residues. CDR1 is MGHDK, CDR2 SYGVNS, per germline. The CDR3 DNA is TGTGCCAGCAGTGAACTAGGGGATGGGCAGCCCCAGCATTTT. This codes for CASSELGDGQPQHF.

This clone occurred a few times. The chain recombines TRBV27 with TRBJ1-2; 8 positions match TRBD1. The CDR3 is made up of 15 amino acids. V lost 3 bases and J lost 7; bases outside the gene matches: 10. Germline CDR1 reads MNHEY; CDR2 reads SMNVEV (reference sequence). CDR3 DNA sequence: TGTGCCAGCAGTTTCCGAGGACAGGGTCATAGTGGCTACACCTTC. Translation gives CASSFRGQGHSGYTF.

The chain carries TRBV5-1 and TRBJ2-3; D may be TRBD2 (7 bases). Trimming pared 0 bases from V and 3 bases from J, leaving 14 bases between. The CDR3 spans 16 residues. CDR1 and CDR2 from the germline V gene are SGHRS and YFSETQ. The CDR3 nucleotides read TGCGCCAGCAGCTTGGATGAGGGGGGGCCGACAGATACGCAGTATTTT. The encoded protein is CASSLDEGGPTDTQYF.

The rearrangement uses TRBV27 and TRBJ2-3; TRBD1 aligns across 10 bases. This CDR3 has 16 residues. The germline gives CDR1 MNHEY, CDR2 SMNVEV (reference sequence). Trimming took 3 bases from V and 1 from J; bases not matched to a gene: 4. Written as DNA, the CDR3 is TGTGCCAGCAGTTTTTCCGGGACAGGGGGCACAGATACGCAGTATTTT. Protein: CASSFSGTGGTDTQYF.

The chain is built from TRBV18 and TRBJ2-3; TRBD1 is a possible D gene (6 bases). V shed 0 bases and J shed 5 bases, with 15 bases lying between them. CDR1 is KGHSH and CDR2 is LQKENI in the germline V gene. CDR3 length: 16 residues. CDR3: CASSPPTGQMGDTQYF. The CDR3 DNA is TGTGCCAGCTCACCACCGACTGGACAGATGGGAGATACGCAGTATTTT.

The chain combines TRBV7-9 with TRBJ2-2, with D tentatively TRBD1 (6 bases). Between the trimmed V and J ends, which lost 8 bases and 1 base, there was a span of 11 bases. The CDR3 consists of 14 residues. Germline assignment: CDR1 SEHNR and CDR2 FQNEAQ (reference sequence). Written as DNA, the CDR3 is TGTGCCAGCGAGGGGACAAAGAACACCGGGGAGCTGTTTTTT. Protein: CASEGTKNTGELFF.